These T cell receptor beta chains were read from a single sample in a study of T cells after yellow fever vaccination. TCRdb reprocessed the 5' RACE reads with MiXCR, giving one entry per CDR3 protein. This sample carries fewer than 650,000 distinct CDR3 sequences, roughly 22% of them seen once, and the ten largest clones take roughly a sixth. The material was PBMCs, obtained 20 to 25 days after the first yellow fever vaccination. The source is a man between 18 and 29 years old who received the YFV17D yellow fever vaccine. CDR3s include the opening cysteine and the closing phenylalanine or tryptophan. A D gene is named only where the DNA matches it firmly. Size values are once, few and many counts, or a class for expanded clones, and some rows have none.

clone size	V gene	D gene	J gene	CDR3 protein	CDR3 DNA
.	TRBV5-1	.	TRBJ2-4	CASSRPEAENIQYF	TGCGCCAGCAGCCGCCCCGAAGCGGAAAACATTCAGTACTTC
.	TRBV4-3	.	TRBJ1-2	CASSQGTGLGSGYTF	TGCGCCAGCAGCCAAGGCACAGGGCTCGGGAGCGGCTACACCTTC
few	TRBV15	TRBD1	TRBJ2-2	CATSRSRTGSTGELFF	TGTGCCACCAGCCGCTCAAGGACAGGGAGCACCGGGGAGCTGTTTTTT
.	TRBV5-4	TRBD2	TRBJ2-3	CASSRTSGGIDTQYF	TGTGCCAGCAGCCGGACTAGCGGGGGGATAGATACGCAGTATTTT
.	TRBV7-2	.	TRBJ1-1	CASSLGTSRADTEAFF	TGTGCCAGCAGCTTAGGGACGTCCCGGGCGGACACTGAAGCTTTCTTT
few	TRBV28	.	TRBJ2-6	CASSLGGPGRSSGRAF	TGTGCCAGCAGTTTAGGGGGTCCAGGACGGTCCTCTGGTAGGGCTTTC
.	TRBV6-1	TRBD2	TRBJ2-3	CASSQAGGPTNTQYF	TGTGCCAGCAGTCAAGCGGGGGGGCCGACGAATACGCAGTATTTT
few	TRBV5-1	.	TRBJ2-5	CASSPAEGRETQYF	TGCGCCAGCAGCCCCGCTGAGGGGAGGGAGACCCAGTACTTC
.	TRBV15	.	TRBJ2-2	CATSRGGRAGELFF	TGTGCCACCAGCAGAGGAGGAAGGGCCGGGGAGCTGTTTTTT
.	TRBV7-2	.	TRBJ2-6	CASNRESSGANVLTF	TGTGCCAGCAACAGGGAAAGTTCTGGGGCCAACGTCCTGACTTTC